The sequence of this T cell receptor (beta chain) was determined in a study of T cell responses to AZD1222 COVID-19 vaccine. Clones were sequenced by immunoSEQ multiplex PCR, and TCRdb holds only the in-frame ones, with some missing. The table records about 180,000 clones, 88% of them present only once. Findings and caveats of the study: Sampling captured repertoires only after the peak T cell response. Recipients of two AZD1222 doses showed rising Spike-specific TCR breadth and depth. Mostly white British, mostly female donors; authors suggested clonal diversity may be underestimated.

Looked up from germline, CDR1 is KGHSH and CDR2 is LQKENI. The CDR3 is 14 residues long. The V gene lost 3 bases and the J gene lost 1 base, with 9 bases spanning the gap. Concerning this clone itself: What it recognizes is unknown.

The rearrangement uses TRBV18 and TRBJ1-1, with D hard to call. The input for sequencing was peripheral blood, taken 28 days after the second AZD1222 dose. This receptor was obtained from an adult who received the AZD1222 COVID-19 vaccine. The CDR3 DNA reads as TGTGCCAGCTCACCGCAAAGGGAGAACACTGAAGCTTTCTTT. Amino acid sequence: CASSPQRENTEAFF.